This record covers a single T cell receptor (beta chain). The target antigen is unknown. The sample is drawn from a study of monozygotic twins with inflammatory bowel disease. TCRdb reanalyzed the 5' RACE reads, giving one entry per CDR3 protein sequence and no DNA. This table lists about 300,000 distinct CDR3 sequences. The CDR3 runs 16 residues. Germline loops: CDR1 LGHDT, CDR2 YNNKEL (reference sequence). No T cells were sorted before total RNA was taken from whole blood. Study-wide results and caveats: There were differing immunosuppressive treatments, which may have added variability to patient repertoires.

The chain joins TRBV3-1 to TRBJ2-3; there is no DNA to check the TCRdb D call of TRBD1. The sequence came from a human donor with ulcerative colitis or Crohn's disease, or a healthy co-twin of an affected twin (not recorded which). Sequenced sample: blood. The CDR3 sequence: CASSQASAGGRDTQYF.